The 3 T cell receptor beta chains below come from one sample, sequenced in a study of technical replicates of blood from a few donors. Assay: immunoSEQ multiplex PCR; the TCRdb copy retains only in-frame clones and omits some. The data show about 80,000 clones, about 98% seen once. Sequencing input: T cells isolated from PBMCs. The source of these receptors is a human donor in good health.

The chain combines TRBV30 with TRBJ2-1, with 10 bases identical to TRBD1. With V trimmed by 4 bases and J by 0 bases, 9 bases remained unmatched. CDR1 and CDR2 (germline): GTSNPN, SVGIG (reference sequence). The CDR3 spans 17 residues. CDR3 in amino acids: CAWMGQGSHSSYNEQFF. The CDR3 DNA reads as TGTGCCTGGATGGGACAGGGGTCACACAGCTCCTACAATGAGCAGTTCTTC.

The chain recombines TRBV5-1 with TRBJ1-6; TRBD1 matches at 7 bases. Trimming cost V 0 bases and J 5 bases; bases outside gene matches: 8. The CDR3 spans 17 residues. CDR1 and CDR2 from the germline V gene are SGHRS and YFSETQ. The CDR3 DNA reads TGCGCCAGCAGCTTGGCCTCTGGGACAGCCGATAATTCACCCCTCCACTTT. This gives the protein CASSLASGTADNSPLHF.

The chain carries TRBV7-9 and TRBJ2-7; TRBD1 matches 8 bases. CDR1 and CDR2 from the germline V gene are SEHNR and FQNEAQ (reference sequence). Germline trimming cut 5 bases from V and 3 bases from J; bases unmatched to any gene: 9. This CDR3 has 15 residues. As DNA, the CDR3 is TGTGCCAGCAGCCCACAAGAGGGACAGGTCTACGAGCAGTACTTC. Translation: CASSPQEGQVYEQYF.